Below, 31 T cell receptor beta chains from the same sample are listed, as sequenced in a study of cytomegalovirus exposure and HLA in healthy donors. PCR primers comprised 60 Vbeta and 13 Jbeta primers. Only in-frame clones appear in the TCRdb table, and some are missing; sequencing was by immunoSEQ multiplex PCR. The table includes roughly 120,000 clones, approximately 70% detected once. The sequenced material came from PBMCs. All receptors derive from a woman aged 30 to 39 in good health and CMV-seronegative.

This clone was seen a single time. The chain has TRBV4-2 and TRBJ2-7; perhaps TRBD1 as D (6 bases). Per the germline V gene, CDR1 is LGHNA and CDR2 is YNFKEQ. This CDR3 has 15 residues. Trimming stripped 4 bases from V and 0 bases from J, with 13 bases between. The CDR3 here is CASSPMTGTSYEQYF. The CDR3 nucleotides are TGTGCCAGCAGCCCAATGACAGGAACCTCCTACGAGCAGTACTTC.

The CDR3 is CASSAQGRYGYTF. The CDR3, as DNA: TGTGCCAGCAGTGCCCAGGGGAGATATGGCTACACCTTC. V and J are TRBV25-1 and TRBJ1-2, with D possibly matching TRBD1 (6 bases). Germline assignment: CDR1 MGHDK and CDR2 SYGVNS. The CDR3 is 13 amino acids. Trimming left V 4 bases short and J 5 bases short, with 11 bases between.

This clone was picked up a small number of times. This rearrangement joins TRBV11-2 to TRBJ2-2; TRBD2 matches at 8 bases. With V trimmed by 5 bases and J by 5 bases, 7 bases remained unmatched. CDR1 and CDR2 from the germline V gene are SGHAT and FQNNGV. The CDR3 is made up of 15 amino acids. The CDR3 DNA follows: TGTGCCAGCAGCATAAGCGGGAGCGGAACCGGGGAGCTGTTTTTT. Amino acid sequence: CASSISGSGTGELFF.

J is TRBJ1-2 and V is TRBV5-1; a weak D match, TRBD1 (6 bases). V dropped 3 bases and J dropped 8 bases, with 20 bases sitting between them. CDR1 and CDR2 from the germline V gene are SGHRS and YFSETQ. The CDR3 consists of 15 residues. The CDR3 region has the DNA TGCGCCAGCAGCTCATCAGGGGTTACCGGTTGGGGCTACACCTTC. The encoded protein is CASSSSGVTGWGYTF.

V gene TRBV5-1 combines with J gene TRBJ1-2, with 8 bases lining up with TRBD1. The germline V gene has CDR1 SGHRS and CDR2 YFSETQ. The CDR3 has 16 amino acids. Trimming took 0 bases from V and 2 from J; bases not matched to a gene: 6. CDR3 residues: CASSLESRDRNYGYTF. CDR3 bases: TGCGCCAGCAGCTTGGAGTCCCGGGACAGGAACTATGGCTACACCTTC. Full variable domain (missing parts from reference TRBV5-1 and TRBJ1-2): KAGVTQTPRYLIKTRGQQVTLSCSPISGHRSVSWYQQTPGQGLQFLFEYFSETQRNKGNFPGRFSGRQFSNSRSEMNVSTLELGDSALYLCASSLESRDRNYGYTFGSGTRLTVV.

V gene TRBV5-1 combines with J gene TRBJ2-3, with 8 bases fitting TRBD2. The V gene's germline CDR1 is SGHRS and CDR2 YFSETQ. Trimming at V came to 2 bases and at J to 2 bases, leaving 7 bases not matched to a gene. This CDR3 has 16 amino acids. The CDR3 reads CASSFGLAVYTDTQYF. The CDR3 region has the DNA TGCGCCAGCAGCTTCGGACTAGCCGTGTACACAGATACGCAGTATTTT. Using reference TRBV5-1 and TRBJ2-3 for the parts outside the CDR3, the full variable domain is KAGVTQTPRYLIKTRGQQVTLSCSPISGHRSVSWYQQTPGQGLQFLFEYFSETQRNKGNFPGRFSGRQFSNSRSEMNVSTLELGDSALYLCASSFGLAVYTDTQYFGPGTRLTVL.

The gene calls are TRBV6-5 and TRBJ1-2; TRBD1 might be the D (6 bases). Germline V gene sequence: CDR1 MNHEY, CDR2 SVGAGI. V was clipped by 2 bases and J by 4 bases, with 11 bases between them. The CDR3 totals 14 residues. This chain's CDR3 is CASSYDLTGYGYTF. Written as DNA, the CDR3 is TGTGCCAGCAGTTACGATCTGACAGGCTATGGCTACACCTTC.

This clone was picked up a small number of times. The chain links TRBV6-6 to TRBJ1-1; TRBD1 matches at 8 bases. Germline trimming cut 6 bases from V and 4 bases from J; bases unmatched to any gene: 4. The CDR3 is 13 residues long. CDR1 and CDR2 (germline): MNHNY, SVGAGI (reference sequence). The CDR3 loop reads CASSRTGSTEAFF. The CDR3 DNA follows: TGTGCCAGCAGCCGGACAGGGAGCACTGAAGCTTTCTTT.

The rearrangement joins TRBV11-2 to TRBJ2-1; D might be TRBD1 (5 bases). V shed 6 bases and J shed 14 bases, with 17 bases lying between them. Germline V gene lookup returns CDR1 SGHAT and CDR2 FQNNGV. The CDR3 extends over 12 amino acids. CDR3 residues: CASRKQGTEEFF. The CDR3 coding sequence is TGTGCCAGCAGGAAGCAGGGCACCGAGGAGTTCTTC.

The chain joins TRBV6-5 to TRBJ2-7; TRBD1 matches 7 bases. The germline V gene has CDR1 MNHEY and CDR2 SVGAGI. The CDR3 has 15 residues. J lost 2 bases, V lost 2 bases, and 6 bases had no gene match. The CDR3 sequence: CASSYEYRGPYEQYF. CDR3 coding DNA: TGTGCCAGCAGTTACGAGTACAGGGGCCCCTACGAGCAGTACTTC.

The genes are TRBV27 and TRBJ2-2; D is uncertain. V was cut by 3 bases and J by 4 bases, with 6 bases left in between. In germline, CDR1 is MNHEY, CDR2 SMNVEV (reference sequence). The CDR3 sequence is 13 residues long. CDR3 residues: CASSFLSTGELFF. The CDR3 region has the DNA TGTGCCAGCAGTTTTCTTAGCACCGGGGAGCTGTTTTTT.

The V and J genes are TRBV18 and TRBJ1-2; 10 bases fit TRBD1. This CDR3 is 14 amino acids long. Trimming removed 6 bases from V and 6 bases from J; junction bases left unmatched: 7. CDR1 KGHSH and CDR2 LQKENI come from the germline V gene. The CDR3 sequence is CASSQDRGRDGYTF. In nucleotides, the CDR3 is TGTGCCAGCTCGCAAGACAGGGGGCGAGATGGCTACACCTTC.

The chain uses TRBV30 and TRBJ2-3; a weak D match, TRBD2 (5 bases). The V end lost 2 bases, the J end lost 1 base, and 10 bases lay between the germline ends. Germline V gene lookup returns CDR1 GTSNPN and CDR2 SVGIG (reference sequence). The CDR3 is 14 residues long. DNA of the CDR3: TGTGCCTGGAGTCGGGGAGTGGGCACAGATACGCAGTATTTT. Translation gives CAWSRGVGTDTQYF. Full variable domain (rest looked up from reference TRBV30 and TRBJ2-3): SQTIHQWPATLVQPVGSPLSLECTVEGTSNPNLYWYRQAAGRGLQLLFYSVGIGQISSEVPQNLSASRPQDRQFILSSKKLLLSDSGFYLCAWSRGVGTDTQYFGPGTRLTVL.

This chain's CDR3 is CASSPGRGTNEKLFF. CDR3 nucleotides: TGCGCCAGCAGCCCTGGACGGGGTACTAATGAAAAACTGTTTTTT. V is TRBV5-1 and J is TRBJ1-4, with unresolved D. Trimming removed 4 bases at V and 2 bases at J, with 12 bases between. The CDR3 sequence is 15 residues long. The germline V gene encodes CDR1 SGHRS and CDR2 YFSETQ.

The rearrangement links TRBV6-6 to TRBJ1-1, with D tentatively TRBD1 (5 bases). The germline CDR1 and CDR2 sequences are MNHNY and SVGAGI (reference sequence). The CDR3 covers 14 residues. V lost 4 bases and J 3 bases, leaving 12 bases between the germline ends. Here the CDR3 DNA reads TGTGCCAGCAGTTCCTACGGGGGAGACACTGAAGCTTTCTTT. As protein: CASSSYGGDTEAFF.

The chain has TRBV7-2 and TRBJ2-7; D is unresolved. The CDR3 is 14 amino acids. The V end lost 5 bases, the J end lost 6 bases, and 17 bases lay between the germline ends. Germline V lookup: CDR1 SGHTA, CDR2 FQGNSA. In DNA, the CDR3 is TGTGCCAGCAGCACGAGCTCAGGAATTTCCGAGCAGTACTTC. Its translation: CASSTSSGISEQYF.

CDR3 sequence reads: CASSFGGADTEAFF. CDR3 nucleotides: TGCGCCAGCAGCTTTGGGGGCGCCGACACTGAAGCTTTCTTT. The chain employs TRBV5-1 and TRBJ1-1; D is possibly TRBD1 (6 bases). Germline CDR1 and CDR2: SGHRS and YFSETQ. The CDR3 totals 14 residues. V shed 2 bases and J shed 3 bases, with 11 bases lying between them.

This rearrangement joins TRBV7-8 to TRBJ2-1, with TRBD2 as a possible D gene (5 bases). The length of the CDR3 is 14 residues. V was clipped by 5 bases and J by 5 bases, with 13 bases between them. Germline CDR1 and CDR2: SGHVS and FQNEAQ. The chain's CDR3 is CASSLSGENNEQFF. Written as DNA, the CDR3 is TGTGCCAGCAGCCTATCCGGGGAGAACAATGAGCAGTTCTTC.

CDR3 coding DNA: TGCGCCAGCAGCTTGGGTATAGATTCACCCCTCCACTTT. Translation: CASSLGIDSPLHF. The rearrangement uses TRBV5-1 and TRBJ1-6; D ambiguous. This CDR3 has 13 amino acids. Germline V gene data show CDR1 as SGHRS and CDR2 as YFSETQ. Trimming stripped 0 bases from V and 8 bases from J, with 6 bases between.

This clone was picked up one time. This chain connects TRBV6-5 to TRBJ1-1, with D possibly matching TRBD1 (5 bases). V gave up 0 bases and J gave up 4 bases, with 12 bases separating them. Germline V gene lookup returns CDR1 MNHEY and CDR2 SVGAGI. This CDR3 spans 15 amino acids. The CDR3 DNA follows: TGTGCCAGCAGTTACTCTGGCAGGGTTAGCACTGAAGCTTTCTTT. It codes for CASSYSGRVSTEAFF.

This clone was picked up a small number of times. The chain recombines TRBV7-2 with TRBJ1-1, with D maybe TRBD1 (6 bases). CDR1 is SGHTA, CDR2 FQGNSA, per germline. This CDR3 has 14 residues. The V and J ends lost 1 base and 5 bases respectively, with 11 bases between them. CDR3 sequence: CASSLVQGGTEAFF. The DNA for the CDR3 is TGTGCCAGCAGCTTAGTACAGGGTGGAACTGAAGCTTTCTTT.

The rearrangement uses TRBV6-5 and TRBJ1-1; D may be TRBD1 (6 bases). Trimming removed 5 bases at V and 0 bases at J, with 13 bases between. Germline values: CDR1 MNHEY, CDR2 SVGAGI. CDR3 length: 15 residues. The CDR3 coding sequence is TGTGCCAGCAGTCCGGACAGCCCTTTGAACACTGAAGCTTTCTTT. Translation gives CASSPDSPLNTEAFF.

The chain couples TRBV28 to TRBJ1-5; D unresolved. V was clipped by 8 bases and J by 3 bases, with 8 bases between them. Germline CDR1 MDHEN, CDR2 SYDVKM. The CDR3 spans 12 residues. The CDR3 region has the DNA TGTGCCAGCGGGGAGGACAATCAGCCCCAGCATTTT. Its protein product is CASGEDNQPQHF.

V and J are TRBV7-9 and TRBJ2-3; 8 nucleotides align to TRBD2. Germline loops: CDR1 SEHNR, CDR2 FQNEAQ (reference sequence). V was pared by 5 bases and J by 4 bases, with 17 bases of the junction left unmatched. The CDR3 contains 18 residues. Here the CDR3 reads CASSHSFGGLVSPDTQYF. DNA of the CDR3: TGTGCCAGCAGCCACTCGTTCGGGGGACTAGTCTCACCAGATACGCAGTATTTT.

This clone was detected once. The junction departs from germline at one end; a sequencing error may be responsible. The rearrangement uses TRBV11-2 and TRBJ2-7; TRBD1 matches 9 bases. The germline CDR1 and CDR2 sequences are SGHAT and FQNNGV. The CDR3 sequence is 15 residues long. CDR3 region: CASSSIMSGTGNVHF. CDR3 bases: TGTGCCAGCAGCTCTATTATGTCCGGGACAGGGAATGTGCACTTC.

This clone was seen once. The rearrangement links TRBV19 to TRBJ1-2; 12 bases match TRBD1. This CDR3 is built from 14 residues. V was clipped by 6 bases and J by 4 bases; unmatched bases: 3. Germline V gene lookup returns CDR1 LNHDA and CDR2 SQIVND (reference sequence). The CDR3 DNA is TGTGCCAGTAGCCCGGGACAGGGGGCCTATGGCTACACCTTC. This codes for CASSPGQGAYGYTF.

This clone was seen only once. The chain joins TRBV7-2 to TRBJ1-5; 7 positions agree with TRBD1. This CDR3 contains 14 residues. V was clipped by 4 bases and J by 3 bases; unmatched bases: 3. Germline V gene sequence: CDR1 SGHTA, CDR2 FQGNSA. The CDR3: CASSWTGNNQPQHF. In DNA form, the CDR3 reads TGTGCCAGCAGCTGGACAGGAAACAATCAGCCCCAGCATTTT.

This chain links TRBV10-1 with TRBJ2-7; the D gene is possibly TRBD1 (6 bases). CDR3 length: 13 residues. Germline values: CDR1 WNHNN, CDR2 SYGVQD (reference sequence). Trimming took 3 bases from V and 4 from J, leaving 10 bases between them. The CDR3 DNA sequence: TGCGCCAGCAGTGAAGGGGGTGGTTACGAGCAGTACTTC. Its protein product is CASSEGGGYEQYF.

This chain joins TRBV7-6 and TRBJ2-7; 12 positions agree with TRBD2. The CDR3 is 15 amino acids. The V and J ends lost 6 bases and 7 bases, in that order; junction bases with no gene match: 10. The germline V gene has CDR1 SGHVS and CDR2 FNYEAQ. The CDR3 coding sequence is TGTGCCAGCAGTCCTCTAGCGGGAGGGCCGAGGGAGCAGTACTTC. Protein sequence: CASSPLAGGPREQYF.

In its sample, this clone was seen once. This chain links TRBV7-2 with TRBJ2-7; 9 nucleotides line up with TRBD1. The length of the CDR3 is 13 residues. After removal of 5 bases from V and 6 bases from J, the junction contained 5 bases not matched to a gene. CDR1 is SGHTA, CDR2 FQGNSA, per germline. Here the CDR3 DNA reads TGTGCCAGCAGCGCCGGGACAGGGAGCGAGCAGTACTTC. Protein product: CASSAGTGSEQYF.

This rearrangement joins TRBV10-3 to TRBJ1-2, with no clear D. Germline assignment: CDR1 ENHRY and CDR2 SYGVKD. The CDR3 is made up of 13 amino acids. V was cut by 1 base and J by 4 bases, with 7 bases left in between. CDR3 nucleotides: TGTGCCATCAGTGAGTTGAGCGGCTATGGCTACACCTTC. This encodes CAISELSGYGYTF.